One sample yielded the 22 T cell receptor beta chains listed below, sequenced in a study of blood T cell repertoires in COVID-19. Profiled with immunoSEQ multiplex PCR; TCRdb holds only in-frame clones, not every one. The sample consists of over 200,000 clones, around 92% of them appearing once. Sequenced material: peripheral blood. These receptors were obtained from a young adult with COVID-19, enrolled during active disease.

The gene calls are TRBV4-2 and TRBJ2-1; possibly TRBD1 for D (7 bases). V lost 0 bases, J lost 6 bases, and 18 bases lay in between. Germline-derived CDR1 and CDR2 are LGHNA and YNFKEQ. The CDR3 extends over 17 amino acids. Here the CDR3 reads CASSQETGTGARNEQFF. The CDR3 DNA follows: TGTGCCAGCAGCCAAGAGACAGGGACGGGAGCTCGCAATGAGCAGTTCTTC.

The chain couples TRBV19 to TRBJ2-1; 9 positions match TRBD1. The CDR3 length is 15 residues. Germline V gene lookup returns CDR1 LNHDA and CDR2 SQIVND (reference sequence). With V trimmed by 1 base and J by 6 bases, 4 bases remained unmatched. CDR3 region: CASSIGRDRVNEQFF. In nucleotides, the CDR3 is TGTGCCAGTAGTATAGGCAGGGACAGGGTCAATGAGCAGTTCTTC.

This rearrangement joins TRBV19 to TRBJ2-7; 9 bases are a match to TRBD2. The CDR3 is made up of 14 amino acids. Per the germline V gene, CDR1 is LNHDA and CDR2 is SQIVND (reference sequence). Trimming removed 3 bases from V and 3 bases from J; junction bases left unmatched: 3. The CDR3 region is CASSISSGSYEQYF. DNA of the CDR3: TGTGCCAGTAGTATTAGTAGCGGGAGCTACGAGCAGTACTTC.

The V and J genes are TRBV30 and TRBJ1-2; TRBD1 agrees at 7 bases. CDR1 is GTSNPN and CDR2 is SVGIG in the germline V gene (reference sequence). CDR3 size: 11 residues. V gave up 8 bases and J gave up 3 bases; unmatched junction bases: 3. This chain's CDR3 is CASQGDYGYTF. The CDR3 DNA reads TGTGCCAGCCAGGGGGACTATGGCTACACCTTC.

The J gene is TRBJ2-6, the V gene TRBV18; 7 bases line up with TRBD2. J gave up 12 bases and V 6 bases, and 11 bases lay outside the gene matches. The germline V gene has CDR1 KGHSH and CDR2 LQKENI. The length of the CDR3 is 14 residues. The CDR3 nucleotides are TGTGCCAGCTCCCCAATTGGGGGGGACCCCGTCCTGACTTTC. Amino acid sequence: CASSPIGGDPVLTF. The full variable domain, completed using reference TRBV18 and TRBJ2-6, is NAGVMQNPRHLVRRRGQEARLRCSPMKGHSHVYWYRQLPEEGLKFMVYLQKENIIDESGMPKERFSAEFPKEGPSILRIQQVVRGDSAAYFCASSPIGGDPVLTFGAGSRLTVL.

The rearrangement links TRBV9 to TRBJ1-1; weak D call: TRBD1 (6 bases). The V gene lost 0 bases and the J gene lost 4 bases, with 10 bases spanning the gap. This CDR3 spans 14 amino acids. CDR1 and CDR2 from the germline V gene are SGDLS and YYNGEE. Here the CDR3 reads CASSVAGAGTEAFF. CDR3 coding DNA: TGTGCCAGCAGCGTAGCAGGGGCTGGCACTGAAGCTTTCTTT.

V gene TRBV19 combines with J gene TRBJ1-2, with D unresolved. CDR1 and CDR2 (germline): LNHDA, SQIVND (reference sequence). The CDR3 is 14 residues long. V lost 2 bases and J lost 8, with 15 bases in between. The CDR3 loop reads CASSIRLQPNGYTF. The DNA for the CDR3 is TGTGCCAGTAGTATAAGACTTCAACCGAACGGCTACACCTTC.

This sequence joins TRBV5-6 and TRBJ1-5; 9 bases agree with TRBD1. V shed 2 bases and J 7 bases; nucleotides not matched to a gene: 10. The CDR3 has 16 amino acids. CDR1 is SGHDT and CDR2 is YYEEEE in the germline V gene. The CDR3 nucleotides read TGTGCCAGCAGCTTCTCTCGACAGGGGGAATTCCAGCCCCAGCATTTT. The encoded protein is CASSFSRQGEFQPQHF. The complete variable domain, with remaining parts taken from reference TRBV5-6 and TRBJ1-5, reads DAGVTQSPTHLIKTRGQQVTLRCSPKSGHDTVSWYQQALGQGPQFIFQYYEEEERQRGNFPDRFSGHQFPNYSSELNVNALLLGDSALYLCASSFSRQGEFQPQHFGDGTRLSIL.

The CDR3 sequence is CASRPTGVLSEQYF. CDR3 in DNA: TGTGCCAGCAGGCCCACAGGGGTCTTAAGCGAGCAGTACTTC. The chain couples TRBV5-6 to TRBJ2-7, with 7 bases aligning to TRBD1. Germline values: CDR1 SGHDT, CDR2 YYEEEE. The ends lost 5 bases at V and 6 bases at J; junction bases unmatched: 11. This CDR3 has 14 amino acids.

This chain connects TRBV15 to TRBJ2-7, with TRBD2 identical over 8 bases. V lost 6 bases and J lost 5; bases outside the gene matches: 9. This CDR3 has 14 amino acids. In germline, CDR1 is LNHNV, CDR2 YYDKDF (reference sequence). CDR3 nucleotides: TGTGCCACCAGAGGGGCGGGAGGACTTGACGAGCAGTACTTC. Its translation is CATRGAGGLDEQYF.

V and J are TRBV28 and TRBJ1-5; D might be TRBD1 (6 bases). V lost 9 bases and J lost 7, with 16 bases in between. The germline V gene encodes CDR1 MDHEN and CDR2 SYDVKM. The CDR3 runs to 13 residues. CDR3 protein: CASDGGAGQPQHF. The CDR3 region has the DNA TGTGCCAGTGATGGGGGCGCCGGACAGCCCCAGCATTTT. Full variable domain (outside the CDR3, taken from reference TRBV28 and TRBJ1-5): DVKVTQSSRYLVKRTGEKVFLECVQDMDHENMFWYRQDPGLGLRLIYFSYDVKMKEKGDIPEGYSVSREKKERFSLILESASTNQTSMYLCASDGGAGQPQHFGDGTRLSIL.

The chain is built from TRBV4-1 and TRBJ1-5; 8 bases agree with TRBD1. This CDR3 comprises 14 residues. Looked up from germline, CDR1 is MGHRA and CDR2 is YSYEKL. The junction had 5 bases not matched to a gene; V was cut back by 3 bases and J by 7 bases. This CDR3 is CASSQDRVGQPQHF. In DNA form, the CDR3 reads TGCGCCAGCAGCCAGGACAGGGTTGGGCAGCCCCAGCATTTT.

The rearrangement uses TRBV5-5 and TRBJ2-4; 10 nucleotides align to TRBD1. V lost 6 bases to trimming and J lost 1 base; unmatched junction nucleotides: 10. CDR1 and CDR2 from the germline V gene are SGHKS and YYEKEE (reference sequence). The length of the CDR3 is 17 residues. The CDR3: CASNPGQGFGAKNIQYF. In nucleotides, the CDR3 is TGTGCCAGCAATCCGGGACAGGGGTTTGGGGCCAAAAACATTCAGTACTTC.

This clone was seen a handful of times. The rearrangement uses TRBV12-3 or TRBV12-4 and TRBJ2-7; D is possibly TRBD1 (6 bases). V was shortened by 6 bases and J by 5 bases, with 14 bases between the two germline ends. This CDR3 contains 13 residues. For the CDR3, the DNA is TGTGCCAGCAGACCAGGGGTCTACGACGAGCAGTACTTC. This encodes CASRPGVYDEQYF.

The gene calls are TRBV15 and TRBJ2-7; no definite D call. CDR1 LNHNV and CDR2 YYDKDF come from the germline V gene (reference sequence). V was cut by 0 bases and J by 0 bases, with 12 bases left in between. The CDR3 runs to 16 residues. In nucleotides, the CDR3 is TGTGCCACCAGCAGAGATAGACTTATGAGCTCCTACGAGCAGTACTTC. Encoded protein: CATSRDRLMSSYEQYF.

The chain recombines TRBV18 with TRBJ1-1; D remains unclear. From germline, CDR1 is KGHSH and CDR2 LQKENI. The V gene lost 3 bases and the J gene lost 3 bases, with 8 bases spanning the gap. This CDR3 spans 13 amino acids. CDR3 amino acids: CASSPSGHTEAFF. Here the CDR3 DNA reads TGTGCCAGCTCACCCTCGGGTCACACTGAAGCTTTCTTT.

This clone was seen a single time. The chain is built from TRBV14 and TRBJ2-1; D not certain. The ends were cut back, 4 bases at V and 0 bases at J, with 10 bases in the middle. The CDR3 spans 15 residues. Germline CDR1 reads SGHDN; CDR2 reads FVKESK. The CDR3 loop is CASSPIHSSYNEQFF. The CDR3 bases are TGTGCCAGCAGCCCTATTCATAGCTCCTACAATGAGCAGTTCTTC.

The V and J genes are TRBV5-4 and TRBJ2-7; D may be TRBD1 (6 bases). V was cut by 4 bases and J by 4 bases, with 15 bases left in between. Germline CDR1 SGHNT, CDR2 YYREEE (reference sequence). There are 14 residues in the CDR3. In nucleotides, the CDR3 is TGTGCCAGCAGCCCAGAGGGGGAGCGATACGAGCAGTACTTC. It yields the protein CASSPEGERYEQYF.

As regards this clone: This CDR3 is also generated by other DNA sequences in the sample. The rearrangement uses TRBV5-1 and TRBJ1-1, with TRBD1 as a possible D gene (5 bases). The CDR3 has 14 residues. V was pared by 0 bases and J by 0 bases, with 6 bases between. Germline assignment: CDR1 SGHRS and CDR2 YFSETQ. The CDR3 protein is CASSLGQMNTEAFF. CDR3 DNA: TGCGCCAGCAGCTTGGGACAGATGAACACTGAAGCTTTCTTT.

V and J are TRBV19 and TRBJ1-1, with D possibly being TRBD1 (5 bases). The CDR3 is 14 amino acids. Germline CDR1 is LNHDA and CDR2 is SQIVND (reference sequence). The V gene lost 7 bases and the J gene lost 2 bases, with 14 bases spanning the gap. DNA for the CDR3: TGTGCCAGTATCCCCACAGGATACAACACTGAAGCTTTCTTT. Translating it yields CASIPTGYNTEAFF.

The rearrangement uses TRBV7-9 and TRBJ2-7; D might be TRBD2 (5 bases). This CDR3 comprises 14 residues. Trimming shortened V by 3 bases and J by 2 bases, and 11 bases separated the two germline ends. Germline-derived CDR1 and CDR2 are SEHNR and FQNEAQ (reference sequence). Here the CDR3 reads CASSFTHGTYEQYF. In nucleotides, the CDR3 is TGTGCCAGCAGCTTCACCCACGGGACCTACGAGCAGTACTTC.

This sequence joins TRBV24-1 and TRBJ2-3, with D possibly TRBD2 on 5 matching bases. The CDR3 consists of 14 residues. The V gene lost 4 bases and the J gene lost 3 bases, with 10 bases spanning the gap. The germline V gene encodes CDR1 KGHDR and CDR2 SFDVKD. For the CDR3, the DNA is TGTGCCACCAGTGACCCTACTAGGACAGATACGCAGTATTTT. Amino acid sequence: CATSDPTRTDTQYF.